Below, 32 T cell receptor beta chains from the same sample are listed, as sequenced in a study of cytomegalovirus exposure and HLA in healthy donors. Primers for the PCR totalled 60 Vbeta and 13 Jbeta. TCRdb's table, derived via immunoSEQ multiplex PCR, lists solely in-frame clones and lacks some. This sample yields some 150,000 clones, of which less than 80% are seen a single time; around 1.9% belongs to the top ten. Sequencing was carried out using PBMCs. The receptors shown here come from a man aged 40-50 years in good health and CMV-seronegative.

The chain links TRBV6-1 to TRBJ2-7, with D perhaps matching TRBD1 (6 bases). Per the germline V gene, CDR1 is MNHNS and CDR2 is SASEGT. The ends were cut back, 7 bases at V and 2 bases at J, with 12 bases in the middle. The CDR3 is 13 amino acids. The CDR3 region is CASNRQATYEQYF. DNA for the CDR3: TGTGCCAGCAACAGACAGGCCACCTACGAGCAGTACTTC.

This clone was seen only a few times. The V and J genes are TRBV7-8 and TRBJ2-3; 9 positions agree with TRBD2. Unmatched junction bases numbered 5, after V lost 1 base and J lost 3 bases. The germline V gene has CDR1 SGHVS and CDR2 FQNEAQ. This CDR3 is 16 amino acids long. The CDR3 bases are TGTGCCAGCAGCTTAGTTGCGGGAGGGTTGACAGATACGCAGTATTTT. Translation: CASSLVAGGLTDTQYF.

The V and J genes are TRBV29-1 and TRBJ2-5, with 7 bases fitting TRBD2. The V gene's germline CDR1 is SQVTM and CDR2 ANQGSEA. The length of the CDR3 is 13 residues. Losses at the gene ends were 1 base for V and 1 base for J; bases not matched to a gene: 0. For the CDR3, the DNA is TGCAGCGTTGAAGGGGGGGGCCAAGAGACCCAGTACTTC. Its protein product is CSVEGGGQETQYF. Complete variable domain (other parts from reference TRBV29-1 and TRBJ2-5): SAVISQKPSRDICQRGTSLTIQCQVDSQVTMMFWYRQQPGQSLTLIATANQGSEATYESGFVIDKFPISRPNLTFSTLTVSNMSPEDSSIYLCSVEGGGQETQYFGPGTRLLVL.

The chain uses TRBV5-1 and TRBJ1-1; D remains unclear. V lost 5 bases, J lost 1 base, and 9 bases lay in between. Germline V lookup: CDR1 SGHRS, CDR2 YFSETQ. This CDR3 contains 13 residues. The CDR3 bases are TGCGCCAGCAGGGAGGTGGAGAACACTGAAGCTTTCTTT. As protein: CASREVENTEAFF. The whole variable domain, remainder taken from reference TRBV5-1 and TRBJ1-1, is KAGVTQTPRYLIKTRGQQVTLSCSPISGHRSVSWYQQTPGQGLQFLFEYFSETQRNKGNFPGRFSGRQFSNSRSEMNVSTLELGDSALYLCASREVENTEAFFGQGTRLTVV.

The DNA for the CDR3 is TGCGCCAGCAGCTTGGGGCAGGGCCTCCAAGAGACCCAGTACTTC. Translating gives CASSLGQGLQETQYF. The gene calls are TRBV5-1 and TRBJ2-5; perhaps TRBD1 as D (5 bases). There are 15 residues in the CDR3. Germline V gives CDR1 SGHRS, CDR2 YFSETQ. With 0 bases removed from V and 1 base from J, the gap between germline ends came to 10 bases.

In regard to this clone: The sample has other DNA sequences that encode this CDR3 too. This rearrangement joins TRBV5-4 to TRBJ2-7; D unresolved. The V gene lost 1 base and the J gene lost 7 bases, with 9 bases spanning the gap. Germline V lookup: CDR1 SGHNT, CDR2 YYREEE (reference sequence). CDR3 length equals 12 residues. The CDR3 here is CASSLRRGEQYF. CDR3 coding DNA: TGTGCCAGCAGCTTGAGAAGAGGTGAGCAGTACTTC.

J is TRBJ1-5 and V is TRBV6-5; 8 bases fit TRBD1. The CDR3 is 15 amino acids. Germline V gene lookup returns CDR1 MNHEY and CDR2 SVGAGI. The J segment lost 11 bases and the V segment lost 0 bases, leaving 9 bases of the junction unmatched. The CDR3 DNA is TGTGCCAGCAGTTACTCATCGCCAGGGGGCTCAGCCCAGCATTTT. This codes for CASSYSSPGGSAQHF.

This clone was picked up one time. The CDR3 here is CATSRRSSEQFF. The CDR3 region has the DNA TGTGCCACCAGCAGAAGGAGCAGTGAGCAGTTCTTC. The genes are TRBV15 and TRBJ2-1; D is undetermined. The CDR3 sequence is 12 residues long. Between the trimmed V and J ends, which lost 2 bases and 9 bases, there was a span of 8 bases. Looked up from germline, CDR1 is LNHNV and CDR2 is YYDKDF (reference sequence).

The rearrangement links TRBV28 to TRBJ2-7, with 7 nucleotides matching TRBD2. Germline lookup yields CDR1 MDHEN and CDR2 SYDVKM. Germline trimming cut 2 bases from V and 1 base from J; bases unmatched to any gene: 8. The CDR3 consists of 16 residues. CDR3 in amino acids: CASSLSPSGYSYEQYF. The CDR3 DNA sequence: TGTGCCAGCAGTTTAAGCCCTAGCGGTTATTCCTACGAGCAGTACTTC.

V usage is TRBV19 and J usage is TRBJ2-5, with 9 bases lining up with TRBD2. The CDR3 has 15 residues. V was clipped by 5 bases and J by 5 bases; unmatched bases: 9. The V gene's germline CDR1 is LNHDA and CDR2 SQIVND (reference sequence). CDR3 coding DNA: TGTGCCAGTAGTCAAAGCGGGAGGATCCCTGAGACCCAGTACTTC. It codes for CASSQSGRIPETQYF. The full variable domain, its missing parts supplied by reference TRBV19 and TRBJ2-5, is DGGITQSPKYLFRKEGQNVTLSCEQNLNHDAMYWYRQDPGQGLRLIYYSQIVNDFQKGDIAEGYSVSREKKESFPLTVTSAQKNPTAFYLCASSQSGRIPETQYFGPGTRLLVL.

This chain uses TRBV5-1 with TRBJ1-2, with TRBD1 as a possible D gene (5 bases). The V end was cut by 3 bases, the J end by 7 bases, with 13 bases between. Germline assignment: CDR1 SGHRS and CDR2 YFSETQ. This CDR3 contains 13 residues. CDR3 nucleotides: TGCGCCAGCAGCTCCCCCCAAAGGGGTGGCTACACCTTC. As protein: CASSSPQRGGYTF.

On this clone: Distinct nucleotide sequences in the sample also encode this CDR3. The CDR3 bases are TGCGCCAGCAGCCAGGGACTAGCAGGAACCTACGAGCAGTACTTC. Amino acid sequence: CASSQGLAGTYEQYF. This chain joins TRBV4-3 and TRBJ2-7; TRBD2 agrees at 9 bases. CDR3 length: 15 residues. CDR1 LGHNA and CDR2 YSLEER come from the germline V gene. V shed 3 bases, J shed 2 bases, and the junction held 5 bases outside the gene matches.

This clone was picked up one time. This sequence joins TRBV6-4 and TRBJ2-5, with 7 bases aligning to TRBD2. With V trimmed by 0 bases and J by 5 bases, 9 bases remained unmatched. CDR3 size: 16 residues. Looked up from germline, CDR1 is MRHNA and CDR2 is SNTAGT. The chain's CDR3 is CASSDSKGGPLETQYF. DNA of the CDR3: TGTGCCAGCAGTGACTCGAAGGGAGGGCCATTGGAGACCCAGTACTTC.

The chain employs TRBV14 and TRBJ2-1; no firm D call. Trimming took 3 bases from V and 10 from J, leaving 10 bases between them. Germline CDR1 and CDR2: SGHDN and FVKESK. The CDR3 consists of 12 residues. The CDR3 DNA reads as TGTGCCAGCAGCCAGACGGTGAGGGAGCAGTTCTTC. This sequence encodes CASSQTVREQFF.

Only a few counts were recorded for this clone. This chain connects TRBV5-5 to TRBJ1-5; 10 bases line up with TRBD1. Trimming removed 2 bases from V and 6 bases from J; junction bases left unmatched: 2. The V gene's germline CDR1 is SGHKS and CDR2 YYEKEE (reference sequence). This CDR3 has 14 amino acids. CDR3: CASSFGQGGQPQHF. CDR3 nucleotides: TGTGCCAGCAGCTTCGGACAGGGGGGTCAGCCCCAGCATTTT.

About this clone: Mismatch with germline at one junction end may stem from a read error. The genes are TRBV20-1 and TRBJ1-1; D remains unclear. Germline CDR1 and CDR2: DFQATT and SNEGSKA (reference sequence). The CDR3 sequence is 11 residues long. This CDR3 is CSAIPGTEAFF. CDR3 DNA sequence: TGCAGCGCTATACCGGGGACTGAAGCTTTCTTT.

The chain uses TRBV28 and TRBJ2-7; D gene unclear. This CDR3 has 15 amino acids. Deletions cut 3 bases from V and 3 bases from J, with 15 bases between. Germline CDR1 is MDHEN and CDR2 is SYDVKM. This CDR3 reads CASSFSAGPGYEQYF. In DNA, the CDR3 is TGTGCCAGCAGTTTCTCGGCAGGCCCCGGCTACGAGCAGTACTTC.

The CDR3 DNA follows: TGTGCCAGCAGCGTGGACAGAAATAATCAGCCCCAGCATTTT. Its protein product is CASSVDRNNQPQHF. V gene TRBV9 combines with J gene TRBJ1-5; a weak D match, TRBD1 (6 bases). V gave up 2 bases and J gave up 4 bases, with 10 bases separating them. The CDR3 consists of 14 residues. CDR1 is SGDLS, CDR2 YYNGEE, per germline.

This clone came up a few times. J is TRBJ2-7 and V is TRBV19, with 9 bases that match TRBD1. Germline lookup yields CDR1 LNHDA and CDR2 SQIVND (reference sequence). CDR3 length: 13 amino acids. Germline trimming cut 4 bases from V and 3 bases from J; bases unmatched to any gene: 1. CDR3 bases: TGTGCCAGTAGTAAGGACAGGGGCTACGAGCAGTACTTC. Its translation: CASSKDRGYEQYF. Full variable domain (remainder filled in from reference TRBV19 and TRBJ2-7): DGGITQSPKYLFRKEGQNVTLSCEQNLNHDAMYWYRQDPGQGLRLIYYSQIVNDFQKGDIAEGYSVSREKKESFPLTVTSAQKNPTAFYLCASSKDRGYEQYFGPGTRLTVT.

The chain is built from TRBV28 and TRBJ2-3; 12 bases match TRBD2. CDR3 length equals 18 residues. With 3 bases clipped from V and 4 bases from J, the junction kept 11 bases outside the gene matches. Germline CDR1 MDHEN, CDR2 SYDVKM. The CDR3 region has the DNA TGTGCCAGCAGTTTGCCTACTAGCGGGAGGTGGGCGTCAGATACGCAGTATTTT. Translating it yields CASSLPTSGRWASDTQYF.

The chain combines TRBV13 with TRBJ2-2; 7 nucleotides line up with TRBD2. Germline CDR1 reads PRHDT; CDR2 reads FYEKMQ (reference sequence). There are 14 residues in the CDR3. The junction had 6 bases not matched to a gene; V was cut back by 5 bases and J by 6 bases. This CDR3 reads CASSPGLSAGELFF. CDR3 nucleotides: TGTGCCAGCAGCCCGGGACTATCCGCCGGGGAGCTGTTTTTT. The full variable domain, its missing parts supplied by reference TRBV13 and TRBJ2-2, is AAGVIQSPRHLIKEKRETATLKCYPIPRHDTVYWYQQGPGQDPQFLISFYEKMQSDKGSIPDRFSAQQFSDYHSELNMSSLELGDSALYFCASSPGLSAGELFFGEGSRLTVL.

A word on this clone: Sequence at one end of the junction differs from germline and may be a read error. The chain recombines TRBV6-1 with TRBJ2-2, with TRBD2 matching 8 bases. The CDR3 extends over 15 amino acids. Germline CDR1 and CDR2: MNHNS and SASEGT. This CDR3 is CASIEVSGKAGELFF. CDR3 nucleotides: TGTGCCAGCATTGAAGTTAGCGGGAAGGCCGGGGAGCTGTTTTTT.

The V and J genes are TRBV19 and TRBJ1-2; 7 nucleotides line up with TRBD1. Germline assignment: CDR1 LNHDA and CDR2 SQIVND (reference sequence). With 5 bases clipped from V and 9 bases from J, the junction kept 3 bases outside the gene matches. The CDR3 is 11 amino acids. The CDR3 reads CASSPGQSYTF. CDR3 in DNA: TGTGCCAGTAGTCCGGGACAGAGCTACACCTTC.

This sequence joins TRBV11-3 and TRBJ2-7; D is undetermined. Looked up from germline, CDR1 is SGHNT and CDR2 is YENEEA. The CDR3 runs to 15 residues. V dropped 0 bases and J dropped 3 bases, with 12 bases sitting between them. The DNA of the CDR3 is TGTGCCAGCAGCTTAGAACGAGGAGAAGGCTACGAGCAGTACTTC. Translation gives CASSLERGEGYEQYF. The full variable domain, completed using reference TRBV11-3 and TRBJ2-7, is EAGVVQSPRYKIIEKKQPVAFWCNPISGHNTLYWYLQNLGQGPELLIRYENEEAVDDSQLPKDRFSAERLKGVDSTLKIQPAELGDSAVYLCASSLERGEGYEQYFGPGTRLTVT.

This clone was observed a single time. This sequence joins TRBV28 and TRBJ2-2, with 11 nucleotides matching TRBD2. The CDR3 covers 17 residues. The trim removed 6 bases at V and 0 bases at J, leaving 6 bases unmatched. Germline V CDR1 and CDR2: MDHEN, SYDVKM. CDR3 sequence (DNA): TGTGCCAGCAGATCCTTTAGCGGGAGGGCGAACACCGGGGAGCTGTTTTTT. Amino acid sequence: CASRSFSGRANTGELFF.

This clone was recorded a few times. The chain links TRBV6-1 to TRBJ2-7; 7 bases align to TRBD1. After removal of 5 bases from V and 3 bases from J, the junction contained 10 bases not matched to a gene. From germline, CDR1 is MNHNS and CDR2 SASEGT. The CDR3 loop spans 15 amino acids. CDR3 in amino acids: CASSFNRGSFYEQYF. CDR3 DNA: TGTGCCAGCAGTTTTAACAGGGGCAGCTTCTACGAGCAGTACTTC.

The chain joins TRBV19 to TRBJ2-3, with a weak D call TRBD1 (6 bases). CDR3 size: 15 residues. Deletions cut 6 bases from V and 6 bases from J, with 19 bases between. The germline CDR1 and CDR2 sequences are LNHDA and SQIVND (reference sequence). CDR3 nucleotides: TGTGCCAGTAGCAGCACCGCGACAGGTGCCGATACGCAGTATTTT. As protein: CASSSTATGADTQYF. Using reference TRBV19 and TRBJ2-3 for the parts outside the CDR3, the full variable domain is DGGITQSPKYLFRKEGQNVTLSCEQNLNHDAMYWYRQDPGQGLRLIYYSQIVNDFQKGDIAEGYSVSREKKESFPLTVTSAQKNPTAFYLCASSSTATGADTQYFGPGTRLTVL.

The V gene is TRBV4-2, the J gene TRBJ2-2; no reliable D call. V lost 4 bases, J lost 6 bases, and 18 bases lay in between. Germline V gene lookup returns CDR1 LGHNA and CDR2 YNFKEQ. The CDR3 is 16 amino acids. The CDR3 DNA is TGTGCCAGCAGCCCCACCCTAGTTGTTGCGGCCGGGGAGCTGTTTTTT. Its translation is CASSPTLVVAAGELFF.

As concerns this clone: Mismatch with germline at one junction end may stem from a read error. The CDR3: CASSLAGHLSGANGLTF. The CDR3 bases are TGCGCCAGCAGCTTGGCGGGACACCTCTCTGGGGCCAACGGCCTGACTTTC. The J gene is TRBJ2-6, the V gene TRBV5-1; maybe TRBD1 (6 bases). The CDR3 sequence is 17 residues long. CDR1 is SGHRS, CDR2 YFSETQ, per germline.

The rearrangement links TRBV9 to TRBJ2-3; no clear D. V was pared by 0 bases and J by 2 bases, with 10 bases between. CDR3 length: 15 residues. CDR1 SGDLS and CDR2 YYNGEE come from the germline V gene. The CDR3 region is CASSVVGTATDTQYF. DNA for the CDR3: TGTGCCAGCAGCGTAGTGGGCACGGCCACAGATACGCAGTATTTT. Full variable domain (remainder filled in from reference TRBV9 and TRBJ2-3): DSGVTQTPKHLITATGQRVTLRCSPRSGDLSVYWYQQSLDQGLQFLIQYYNGEERAKGNILERFSAQQFPDLHSELNLSSLELGDSALYFCASSVVGTATDTQYFGPGTRLTVL.

Notes on this clone: The sample holds other DNA sequences that translate to the same CDR3. V gene TRBV6-1 combines with J gene TRBJ2-7; no clear D. The CDR3 contains 11 residues. Looked up from germline, CDR1 is MNHNS and CDR2 is SASEGT. V lost 6 bases, J lost 1 base, and 4 bases lay in between. This CDR3 reads CASSRSYEQYF. CDR3 nucleotide sequence: TGTGCCAGCAGCAGATCCTACGAGCAGTACTTC.

The rearrangement uses TRBV5-1 and TRBJ1-4; 8 positions agree with TRBD1. The CDR3 is 16 residues long. The V segment lost 3 bases and the J segment 8 bases; nucleotides outside the gene matches: 12. From germline, CDR1 is SGHRS and CDR2 YFSETQ. DNA of the CDR3: TGCGCCAGCAGCTCCGAACCACAGGGGGGGAACGAAAAACTGTTTTTT. This codes for CASSSEPQGGNEKLFF.